This TCR beta chain appears in the sequencing data of a study of CD4+ T cells in melanoma. The CDR3 loop spans 16 amino acids. V lost 5 bases and J lost 3; bases outside the gene matches: 13. Germline V lookup: CDR1 MDHEN, CDR2 SYDVKM. Whole-study findings and limits: A reported correlation linked neoantigen-specific CD4+ T cells to CD8+, macrophage and B cell function.

About this clone itself: Antigen specificity is unknown.

The table came from immunoSEQ multiplex PCR; TCRdb's copy has only in-frame clones and leaves some out. The repertoire holds approximately 47,000 clones, with roughly nine tenths as singletons. The chain is built from TRBV28 and TRBJ2-7, with 7 bases lining up with TRBD2. Sequencing was performed on peripheral blood. The TCR originated in a human donor with melanoma. The CDR3 DNA sequence: TGTGCCAGCAGTCTAGGAGCGGGGCCGGGAGGCTACGAGCAGTACTTC. Translating it yields CASSLGAGPGGYEQYF.